The entry that follows covers one T cell receptor beta chain sequence. This entry is derived from a study of blood T cell repertoires in COVID-19. Overall study: From T cells, B-cell-depleted T cells, or PBMCs came the material, which was cDNA or gDNA.

Per germline, CDR1 SGDLS and CDR2 YYNGEE. Trimming pared 1 base from V and 4 bases from J, leaving 8 bases between. CDR3 size: 14 residues. Under the authors' procedure: Using reference gene primer amplification, nucleated cell counts were estimated. Data came from immunoSEQ multiplex PCR; TCRdb stores just in-frame clones and leaves some out. That table gives V, J and clone size, and the DNA gave D and trimming. Here the sample spans about 180,000 clones, roughly 85% being singletons. Membership in each cohort depended on participant-reported clinical history. Donors in Cohort 3 who had recovered were those with two negative PCRs, healthcare professional clearance, or resolution of their symptoms.

This TCR was sampled from a woman aged 18-30 years who had recovered from COVID-19. This rearrangement joins TRBV9 to TRBJ1-4; D call uncertain. The specimen was PBMCs or T cells enriched from blood (not recorded which). CDR3 loop: CASSVSGNNEKLFF. The CDR3 DNA reads as TGTGCCAGCAGCGTAAGCGGAAATAATGAAAAACTGTTTTTT.